This T cell receptor beta chain is drawn from a study of T-cell reconstitution after alpha-beta-depleted transplantation in children. Notes on the study in general: T-cell counts and diversity at one year post-transplant came mainly from newly produced T cells. Reported findings indicate that, about two months after transplant, alpha-beta T cells came from several hundred expanded clones, which were derived from non-depleted graft cells. Several patients had high TCRbeta diversity at day 60; it came from surviving recipient T cells and thymic progenitors.

During its preparation, the TCRbeta library received unique molecular identifiers. MiXCR, applied by TCRdb to the PCR reads, yields one record per CDR3 protein. Of roughly 500,000 distinct CDR3 sequences listed, about 10% are singletons. A word on this clonotype: As yet, its antigen is unknown. This may be a read error: a much more frequent sequence differs by one nucleotide.

The input for sequencing was PBMCs, taken before TCRalphabeta/CD19-depleted stem cell transplant. The sequence was obtained from a child aged 2-9 years with inherited bone marrow failure, due to receive a stem cell transplant.

The CDR3 is CSVGDTAYEQYF. The CDR3 coding sequence is TGCAGCGTTGGGGACACCGCCTACGAGCAGTACTTC. The gene calls are TRBV29-1 and TRBJ2-7, with D perhaps matching TRBD1 (6 bases). CDR1 is SQVTM and CDR2 is ANQGSEA in the germline V gene. V lost 4 bases, J lost 2 bases, and 9 bases lay in between. CDR3 length: 12 residues.